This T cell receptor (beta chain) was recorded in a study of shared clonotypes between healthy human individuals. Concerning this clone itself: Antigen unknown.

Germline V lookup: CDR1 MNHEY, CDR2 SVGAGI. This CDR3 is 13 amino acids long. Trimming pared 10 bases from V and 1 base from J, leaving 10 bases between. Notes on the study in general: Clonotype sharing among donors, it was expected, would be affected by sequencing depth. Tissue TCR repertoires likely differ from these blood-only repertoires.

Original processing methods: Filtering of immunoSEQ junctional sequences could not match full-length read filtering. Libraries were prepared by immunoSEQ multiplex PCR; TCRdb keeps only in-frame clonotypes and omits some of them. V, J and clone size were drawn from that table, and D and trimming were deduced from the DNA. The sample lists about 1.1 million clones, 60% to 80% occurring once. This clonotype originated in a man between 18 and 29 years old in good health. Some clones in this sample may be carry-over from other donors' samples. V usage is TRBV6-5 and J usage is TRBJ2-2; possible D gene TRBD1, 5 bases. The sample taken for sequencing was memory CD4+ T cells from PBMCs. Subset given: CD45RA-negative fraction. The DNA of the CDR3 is TGTGCCACCCGACAGCGGAACACCGGGGAGCTGTTTTTT. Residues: CATRQRNTGELFF.